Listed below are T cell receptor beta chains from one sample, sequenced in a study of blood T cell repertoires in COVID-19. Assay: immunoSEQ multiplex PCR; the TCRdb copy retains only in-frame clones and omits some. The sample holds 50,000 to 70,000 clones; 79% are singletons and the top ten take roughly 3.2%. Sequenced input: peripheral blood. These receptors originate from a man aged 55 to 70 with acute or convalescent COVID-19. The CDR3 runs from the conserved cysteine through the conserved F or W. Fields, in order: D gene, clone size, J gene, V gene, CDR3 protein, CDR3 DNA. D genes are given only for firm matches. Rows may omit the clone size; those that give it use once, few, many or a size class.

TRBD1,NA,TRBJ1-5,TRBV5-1,CASSHGTGRDQPQHF,TGCGCCAGCAGCCACGGGACAGGGAGAGATCAGCCCCAGCATTTT
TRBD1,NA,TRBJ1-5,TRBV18,CASSRYTGENQPQHF,TGTGCCAGCTCACGATACACAGGGGAAAATCAGCCCCAGCATTTT
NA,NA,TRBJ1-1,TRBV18,CASSLTGTRGGLDTEAFF,TGTGCCAGCTCACTTACCGGGACCCGGGGAGGTTTGGACACTGAAGCTTTCTTT
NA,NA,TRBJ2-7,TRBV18,CASSPDGISYEQYF,TGTGCCAGCTCACCTGACGGGATCTCCTACGAGCAGTACTTC
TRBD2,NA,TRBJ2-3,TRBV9,CASGRDLSTDTQYF,TGTGCCAGCGGGAGGGACCTAAGCACAGATACGCAGTATTTT
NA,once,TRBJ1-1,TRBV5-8,CASSLGGVSTEAFF,TGTGCCAGCAGCTTGGGCGGGGTTTCGACTGAAGCTTTCTTT
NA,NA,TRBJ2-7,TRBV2,CASREQAYEQYF,TGTGCCAGCAGAGAACAGGCCTACGAGCAGTACTTC
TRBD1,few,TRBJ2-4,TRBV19,CASRKGQGENIQYF,TGTGCCAGTAGAAAGGGACAGGGGGAAAACATTCAGTACTTC
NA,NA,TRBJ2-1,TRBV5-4,CASSRARGDEQFF,TGTGCCAGCAGCCGAGCTAGGGGCGATGAGCAGTTCTTC
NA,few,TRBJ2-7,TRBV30,CAWRKDRSSYEQYF,TGTGCCTGGAGAAAGGACAGAAGTTCCTACGAGCAGTACTTC
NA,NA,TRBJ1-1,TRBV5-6,CASSRGGFDTEAFF,TGTGCCAGCAGCCGGGGAGGGTTCGACACTGAAGCTTTCTTT
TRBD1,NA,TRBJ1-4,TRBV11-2,CASSLTGNNEKLFF,TGTGCCAGCAGTCTGACAGGGAATAATGAAAAACTGTTTTTT
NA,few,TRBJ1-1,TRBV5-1,CASSSTSEAFF,TGCGCCAGCAGCTCGACTTCTGAAGCTTTCTTT
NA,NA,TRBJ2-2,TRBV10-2,CASSVDAPGNTGELFF,TGCGCCAGCAGTGTCGACGCCCCAGGGAACACCGGGGAGCTGTTTTTT
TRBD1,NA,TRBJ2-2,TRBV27,CASSSAGGWVGELFF,TGTGCCAGCAGTTCGGCAGGGGGCTGGGTCGGGGAGCTGTTTTTT
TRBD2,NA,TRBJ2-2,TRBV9,CASSFSGGYVGELFF,TGTGCCAGCAGCTTTAGCGGGGGATATGTCGGGGAGCTGTTTTTT
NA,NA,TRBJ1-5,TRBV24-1,CATSPGGSNQPQHF,TGTGCCACCAGTCCCGGGGGTTCCAATCAGCCCCAGCATTTT
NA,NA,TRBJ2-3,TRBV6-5,CASSYQQSTDTQYF,TGTGCCAGCAGTTACCAACAGAGCACAGATACGCAGTATTTT
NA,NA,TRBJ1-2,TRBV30,CAWSSRERTPGVAADGYTF,TGTGCCTGGAGCTCCCGGGAGCGGACTCCGGGGGTGGCGGCGGATGGCTACACCTTC
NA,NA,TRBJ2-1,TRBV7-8,CASSLAMGGTWNEQFF,TGTGCCAGCAGCTTAGCAATGGGGGGTACTTGGAATGAGCAGTTCTTC
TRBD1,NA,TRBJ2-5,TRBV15,CATTRDRGHQETQYF,TGTGCCACCACCCGGGACAGGGGACACCAAGAGACCCAGTACTTC
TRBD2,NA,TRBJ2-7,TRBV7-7,CASLGEGPYEQYF,TGTGCCAGCCTGGGGGAGGGCCCCTACGAGCAGTACTTC
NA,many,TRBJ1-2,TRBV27,CASSLRSAGLANYGYTF,TGTGCCAGCAGTTTGCGTTCGGCAGGGCTTGCGAACTATGGCTACACCTTC
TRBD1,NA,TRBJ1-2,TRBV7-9,CASSPVNRGNYGYTF,TGTGCCAGCAGCCCCGTCAACAGGGGAAACTATGGCTACACCTTC
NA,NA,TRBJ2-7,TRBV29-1,CSVGIRGATRDEQYF,TGCAGCGTAGGGATCAGGGGTGCAACTAGGGACGAGCAGTACTTC
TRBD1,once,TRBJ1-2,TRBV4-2,CASSQEPGGDYGYTF,TGTGCCAGCAGCCAAGAGCCAGGGGGTGACTATGGCTACACCTTC